This TCR beta chain was found in a study of cytomegalovirus exposure and HLA in healthy donors (dated by TCRdb to about 2017). Broadly, across the study: In an earlier analysis of 450 to 750 of the donors, 250 to 300 Gb of sequence data and 95 million to 130 million unique TCR beta sequences from 150 million to 200 million T cells were reported. Four to six DR-DQ haplotypes were handled as single units for association and clustering, since linkage in the cohort was strong. To decide whether each TCR beta V gene segment behaved as functional or pseudogenic, an earlier analysis of some 580 of the donors relied on high-throughput TCR beta sequencing. Besides the first cohort of 666 subjects, a separate validation cohort made up of over a hundred different subjects was used. A later genetic analysis used genome-wide SNP genotypes for about 60% of the roughly 700 donors, treating that subset as a discovery cohort. High-throughput TCR immunosequencing, statistical association of individual TCRs with disease status, and machine learning were combined to predict cytomegalovirus infection status. Rather than using new phenotypic data, the later analysis identified candidate immune exposures from TCR beta sequences and from how often those sequences occurred across donors. Among the roughly 400 genotyped donors, approximately 76% belonged to the genetic ancestry cluster associated with self-reported Caucasian donors. HLA typing included class I and class II loci at four-digit resolution. Around 330 gigabases of sequencing data and tens of millions of unique TCR sequences made up an early release that covered approximately 620 HLA-typed donors. Among some 400 genotyped donors of the cohort, an average of approximately 220,000 unique TCR beta nucleotide sequences was sequenced per donor, of which approximately 19% were non-productive. In a later analysis, previously published TCR beta repertoires from hundreds of donors were re-analyzed and high-resolution HLA genotyping was added so that TCR occurrence patterns could be studied. Donor age, sex, ethnicity and CMV serostatus were compiled alongside the repertoire data. The number of donors typed differed by locus, with about 629-640 for A, B, C, DRB1 and DQB1, roughly 550 for DQA1, approximately 580 for DPA1, and under 490 for DPB1. All discovery cohort repertoires had been generated using a single sequencing platform. The study aimed to test whether cataloging public T cell receptors could reveal signatures of past pathogen exposure. The study profiled the T cell repertoires of around 700 subjects by immunosequencing and related them to cytomegalovirus serostatus. Study-wide conclusions, independent of this receptor: According to a later analysis, TCR association rates differed among HLA loci, with DRB1 alleles showing the most associated TCRs and HLA-C alleles showing the fewest. A cluster of highly shared sequence variants was judged likely to be a technical artifact of the sequencing pipeline. Around 16 rarely observed V segments, including chromosome 9 orphons, were excluded from the earlier analysis of a few hundred of the donors because counts were too low. In the study, 150 to 200 TCR beta chains were listed as associated with cytomegalovirus. Assigning TCR associations to individual alleles was difficult when HLA alleles, especially DR and DQ, strongly co-occurred. Because some donors lacked HLA typing at each locus, the association tests relied only on the typed subset. Three of the identified cytomegalovirus-associated TCR beta chains were confirmed in vitro to be specific for cytomegalovirus antigens. The presence/absence analyses assumed that sequencing depth was roughly uniform across donors, and that assumption may not be true. A later genetic analysis reported fewer N-insertions in productive TCRs among donors in an Asian-associated ancestry cluster than the approximately 700-donor mean. Linkage disequilibrium might explain the correlated functional status among segregating V segments, but an unknown experimental factor could not be excluded. Only TCR beta chains were sequenced in this cohort, and the absence of alpha or paired-chain data limited detectable features. In a later analysis, several top co-occurrence clusters were reported to appear linked to parvovirus B19, influenza, CMV and Epstein-Barr virus. In an earlier analysis of 587 of the donors, most TCR beta V segments appeared in productive rearrangements about 87% or about 30% of the time, broadly matching IMGT annotations. In a later genetic analysis, a missense DCLRE1C variant was associated with V-gene and J-gene trimming of TCR beta chains, and the association was replicated in an independent cohort. In a later analysis, HLA-associated TCR beta chains showed more clonal expansion and lower generation probabilities than non-associated chains that were equally common. It was suggested by the authors that the approach could potentially be generalized to other disease states and immunological phenotypes. Some IMGT-functional V segments, including TRBV6-2 and TRBV6-3, could not be distinguished by the 87-base-pair reads and were therefore excluded. A further reported finding was that TCR beta sequences accurately predicted the HLA-A and HLA-B alleles for most subjects in the first cohort. Immune exposure information for the cohort was limited to CMV serostatus. In both the original and validation cohorts, the classifier was reported to diagnose cytomegalovirus status with high specificity and sensitivity. Across donors, most TCR sequences were observed very rarely, whereas some public TCRs were present in many individuals. According to a later analysis, most CMV-associated TCR beta chains appeared to be HLA-restricted, and the HLA associations seemed to be driven largely by CMV exposure. In a later analysis, some 18,000 TCR beta sequences were associated with specific HLA alleles at a false discovery rate of 0.05.

The cohort consisted of 666 healthy bone marrow donors. At the time of sampling, all cohort members were nominally healthy, though unrecorded immune exposures were likely present. The donor tested CMV seropositive, placing the donor among the 289 seropositive members of the cohort. Each donor provided a peripheral blood sample, and peripheral blood mononuclear cells were used for TCR beta sequencing. Genomic DNA was extracted from the blood cell samples with the Qiagen DNeasy Blood Extraction Kit. From the germline V gene, CDR1 is LGHNT and CDR2 is FRNRAP. The CDR3 spans 17 residues, from the cysteine through the phenylalanine. The DNA shown is the 51-base CDR3, in frame from base 1. V loses 4 bases of germline sequence and J loses 1 base, and the interval between the two ends is 18 bases. This clone has just one count. Its specific antigen is unknown. Base qualities are not recorded, but no much larger clone differs from it by a single base.

Libraries were made using the immunoSEQ multiplex PCR assay. A mixture of 60 forward primers for TCR Vbeta segments and 13 reverse primers for TCR Jbeta segments was used in the multiplex PCR. The CDR3 region of rearranged TCR beta genes was amplified from genomic DNA with a multiplex PCR assay. On the Illumina HiSeq System, the amplified TCR beta libraries were sequenced as 87-base-pair reads. The source study handled its data this way. A later analysis counted about 76 million unique TCR beta chains across the 666 repertoires, and 10 million to 12 million of these chains were shared by at least two donors. A nearest-neighbor algorithm error-corrected the raw reads and collapsed the reads into unique sequences, merging closely related sequences to remove PCR and sequencing errors. CDR3 sequences were aligned to IMGT reference sequences to assign V, D and J gene segments. For a sequence to be retained, at least a six-nucleotide match to both a V gene segment and a J gene segment was required. Rearrangements were classified as productive when the CDR3 lacked stop codons and remained in frame with V and J, and all other rearrangements were classified as non-productive. CDR3 was defined by IMGT convention, running from the second conserved V-encoded cysteine to the conserved J-encoded phenylalanine. The earlier analysis of about 570 of the donors excluded any sequence lacking an unambiguous match to a single V gene segment. An earlier analysis of roughly 590 of the donors called V segments functional above 56.7% productive rearrangements and segregating when the between-donor standard deviation exceeded 5%. A statistical classification framework was built for diagnosing cytomegalovirus status from the catalog of TCR beta chain sequences. In a later analysis, V and J genes were assigned by comparing TCR nucleotide sequences against IMGT/GENE-DB human TR gene sequences. A later analysis assigned CDR3 sequences and most-parsimonious VDJ recombination scenarios with the TCRdist pipeline. In a later analysis, every TCR beta chain was defined by the combination of its CDR3 amino acid sequence and its V-gene family, and reads without a unique V-gene family were dropped. A later analysis removed 500 to 600 highly shared, low-generation-probability nucleotide sequences to deal with suspected cross-contamination and a sequencing artifact. In a later analysis, a clonal expansion index for each public chain was calculated from normalized within-repertoire ranks of inferred template counts. A later analysis computed generation probabilities with a VDJ recombination model fitted to out-of-frame rearrangements, and checked the results against IGoR. Hypergeometric tests were used in a later analysis to score TCR-TCR, TCR-HLA and TCR-CMV co-occurrence, with a repertoire-size bias correction applied to the TCR pairs. To estimate false discovery rates, a later analysis permuted the HLA or CMV assignments 20 times. In a later analysis, co-occurring TCRs were grouped with DBSCAN, and TCRdist sequence similarity was added when clustering was performed within HLA-allele-positive subsets. Co-occurrence clustering excluded repertoires with fewer than 30,000 or more than 120,000 public chains, plus five with anomalous nucleotide sharing. Here the immuneACCESS table is served through TCRdb, limited to in-frame sequences with V and J called. Missing clones are a known gap in these copies; in checked studies unresolved V genes cover under half, and the rest lacks a known reason. V and J calls and clone size are given by that table; D and trimming were obtained from the DNA. The sample records some 150,000 clones, 75% to 85% of which are singletons. The ten top clones hold approximately 7.7% of the sample.

This receptor was obtained from a man aged 25-45 years in good health and CMV-seropositive. The chain is encoded by TRBV12-5 joined to TRBJ2-3; the D gene is possibly TRBD2, with 7 bases matching. The sample consisted of PBMCs. The bases read TGTGCTAGTGGTTCCCCCTTAGGGGGGGCCCGCACAGATACGCAGTATTTT. The resulting protein is CASGSPLGGARTDTQYF. Reference TRBV12-5 and TRBJ2-3 genes cover what lies past the CDR3, so the full variable domain is DARVTQTPRHKVTEMGQEVTMRCQPILGHNTVFWYRQTMMQGLELLAYFRNRAPLDDSGMPKDRFSAEMPDATLATLKIQPSEPRDSAVYFCASGSPLGGARTDTQYFGPGTRLTVL.